This record concerns one TCR beta chain sequence. The J segment lost 3 bases and the V segment lost 5 bases, leaving 2 bases of the junction unmatched. The CDR3 length is 13 residues. Germline V gives CDR1 SEHNR, CDR2 FQNEAQ (reference sequence). The source of the sample is a study of control samples from healthy donors and cancer patients. Generated by immunoSEQ multiplex PCR, the TCRdb table keeps only in-frame clones and is missing some. The profile shows 150,000 to 200,000 clones, 91% of them singletons. The sample comprised blood. The rearrangement joins TRBV7-9 to TRBJ1-2; 8 bases align to TRBD1. The receptor was isolated from a woman under 40 in good health. CDR3: CASSRGQDYGYTF. CDR3 in DNA: TGTGCCAGCAGCCGGGGACAGGACTATGGCTACACCTTC.